This is a list of T cell receptor beta chains from one sample in a study of technical replicates of blood from a handful of donors. Method: immunoSEQ multiplex PCR; TCRdb's copy keeps in-frame clones and lacks some. The table includes some 87,000 clones, around 96% detected once. The sample consisted of T cells isolated from PBMCs. The source is a human donor in good health. CDR3s include the opening cysteine and the closing phenylalanine or tryptophan. A D gene is named only where the DNA matches it firmly.

d_call j_call v_call cdr3_nt cdr3_aa
- TRBJ1-1 TRBV2 TGTGCCAGCAGTGTAATACGAGAAGTAAACACTGAAGCTTTCTTT CASSVIREVNTEAFF
- TRBJ1-2 TRBV11-3 TGTGCCAGCAGCTTATTGGGACAAATCAACTATGGCTACACCTTC CASSLLGQINYGYTF
- TRBJ2-7 TRBV4-1 TGCGCCAGCAGCCAAGTCTCCGGGAGAAGCAACGAGCAGTACTTC CASSQVSGRSNEQYF
- TRBJ1-1 TRBV28 TGTGCCAGCAGTTTGTCGTTGGAGGCTGAAGCTTTCTTT CASSLSLEAEAFF
TRBD2 TRBJ2-5 TRBV7-8 TGTGCCAGCAGCTTAGCAGGTAGCGGGAGTCAAGAGACCCAGTACTTC CASSLAGSGSQETQYF
- TRBJ1-4 TRBV2 TGTGCCAGCATTCTCCAGGGTGAAAAACTGTTTTTT CASILQGEKLFF
TRBD1 TRBJ2-5 TRBV5-1 TGCGCCAGCAGGATATACCGGGACAGGGGAGACGAGACCCAGTACTTC CASRIYRDRGDETQYF
- TRBJ1-2 TRBV1 TGCACCAGCAGCCATGGAAGAGACAGCGCTAACTATGGCTACACCTTC CTSSHGRDSANYGYTF
- TRBJ2-5 TRBV2 TGTGCCAGCAGTGGCGGACAGGACGGGGGGACCCAGTACTTC CASSGGQDGGTQYF
- TRBJ2-1 TRBV5-8 TGTGCCAGCAGACCTATCAGACAGGTCTCCTACAATGAGCAGTTCTTC CASRPIRQVSYNEQFF
TRBD2 TRBJ2-7 TRBV4-1 TGCGCCAGCAGCCAACGACTAGCGGGAGGTCGCGACGAGCAGTACTTC CASSQRLAGGRDEQYF
- TRBJ2-2 TRBV5-1 TGCGCCAGCCATACAGAGGGTACTAACGGGGAGCTGTTTTTT CASHTEGTNGELFF
- TRBJ2-1 TRBV2 TGTGCCAGTTCCACACAGGGTTTAGTTCTAGATGAGCAGTTCTTC CASSTQGLVLDEQFF
- TRBJ1-5 TRBV7-9 TGTGCCAGCAGCTTGGACAGCCCCAATCAGCCCCAGCATTTT CASSLDSPNQPQHF
- TRBJ2-7 TRBV27 TGTGCCAGCAGTTTTTCTCCGACAGCCTACGAGCAGTACTTC CASSFSPTAYEQYF
- TRBJ1-4 TRBV15 TGTGCCACCAGCAATCCGGGGGTTGCCACTAATGAAAAACTGTTTTTT CATSNPGVATNEKLFF
TRBD1 TRBJ1-1 TRBV6-1 TGTGCCAGCAGTGTGAGGACAGGGACGACTGAAGCTTTCTTT CASSVRTGTTEAFF
TRBD2 TRBJ2-5 TRBV18 TGTGCCAGCTCACCACAAACTAGCGGGGAGACCCAGTACTTC CASSPQTSGETQYF
TRBD1 TRBJ1-1 TRBV7-6 TGTGCCAGCAGCTTAGGACAGGGGGCCAACACTGAAGCTTTCTTT CASSLGQGANTEAFF
- TRBJ1-2 TRBV19 TGTGCCAGTAGTATAGACAGGGTCAACTATGGCTACACCTTC CASSIDRVNYGYTF
TRBD1 TRBJ2-7 TRBV5-4 TGTGCCAGCAGCCGACAGGGGGGGCAGTACGAGCAGTACTTC CASSRQGGQYEQYF
- TRBJ2-7 TRBV29-1 TGCAGCGTTGAAGACTCCTATTACGAGCAGTACTTC CSVEDSYYEQYF
TRBD1 TRBJ2-7 TRBV27 TGTGCCAGCAGTTTTCTAGGGGGCAACGAGCAGTACTTC CASSFLGGNEQYF
- TRBJ1-4 TRBV2 TGTGCCAGCAGTGTTCAGATACCTAATGAAAAACTGTTTTTT CASSVQIPNEKLFF
- TRBJ1-1 TRBV19 TGTGCCAGTAGTATAGATCGGGAGGGAAGGGACACTGAAGCTTTCTTT CASSIDREGRDTEAFF
TRBD2 TRBJ2-3 TRBV5-1 TGCGCCAGCAGCTTGGCCGAGAAGCGGGAGTATACAGATACGCAGTATTTT CASSLAEKREYTDTQYF
- TRBJ1-4 TRBV7-2 TGTGCCAGCAGCTTCCCAAGACAGCCGTCTAATGAAAAACTGTTTTTT CASSFPRQPSNEKLFF
- TRBJ1-4 TRBV27 TGTGCCAGCAGTTTCCTTAGTCGGGCTAATGAAAAACTGTTTTTT CASSFLSRANEKLFF
TRBD2 TRBJ2-7 TRBV2 TGTGCCAGCAGTGAAGTGGCGGGAGAAATGAGCGAGCAGTACTTC CASSEVAGEMSEQYF
TRBD1 TRBJ2-7 TRBV4-1 TGCGCCAGCAGCCAACCTACAGGGGGCTCCCACGAGCAGTACTTC CASSQPTGGSHEQYF
TRBD1 TRBJ1-5 TRBV28 TGTGCCAGCAGTTTAACGACAGGGGGGCGGCAGCCCCAGCATTTT CASSLTTGGRQPQHF
- TRBJ2-7 TRBV9 TGTGCCAGCAGCGTAGACGGCGGGTTCGAGCAGTACTTC CASSVDGGFEQYF
TRBD2 TRBJ2-3 TRBV7-3 TGTGCCAGCAGCTTTGGAGCGGGAGTAGGAACAGATACGCAGTATTTT CASSFGAGVGTDTQYF
- TRBJ2-1 TRBV7-2 TGTGCCAGCAGCTTAGTAGTTCCTACCTACAATGAGCAGTTCTTC CASSLVVPTYNEQFF
- TRBJ1-4 TRBV9 TGTGCCAGCAGCGCATGGGGGGAAAGAGAAAAACTGTTTTTT CASSAWGEREKLFF
- TRBJ2-1 TRBV11-3 TGTGCCAGCAGCTTAGATTCGGGAGAGTGGAATGAGCAGTTCTTC CASSLDSGEWNEQFF
TRBD1 TRBJ2-2 TRBV5-6 TGTGCCAGCAGCTCCGGGACAGGTATTACCGGGGAGCTGTTTTTT CASSSGTGITGELFF
- TRBJ2-7 TRBV28 TGTGCCAGCAGTGCCAACAGTGGCGTCTCCTACGAGCAGTACTTC CASSANSGVSYEQYF
TRBD1 TRBJ1-2 TRBV2 TGTGCCAGCAGGGGGACAGCTAGAGGCTACACCTTC CASRGTARGYTF
TRBD1 TRBJ2-3 TRBV28 TGTGCCAGCACTGCCAGGGGGATTTTCGGCACAGATACGCAGTATTTT CASTARGIFGTDTQYF
- TRBJ1-2 TRBV29-1 TGCAGCGTTGACAGGGCCTATGGCTACACCTTC CSVDRAYGYTF
- TRBJ2-1 TRBV7-9 TGTGCCAGCAGCTTATCTCACAATGAGCAGTTCTTC CASSLSHNEQFF